The 30 T cell receptor beta chains reported below all come from one sample, sequenced in a study of blood T cell repertoires in COVID-19. This table comes from immunoSEQ multiplex PCR, and its TCRdb copy is limited to in-frame clones, with some not included. Of more than 90,000 clones detected, approximately 81% appear once; the ten largest clones hold roughly 4%. Sequencing input: peripheral blood. Receptors were obtained from a man in his sixties with acute or convalescent COVID-19.

The rearrangement uses TRBV6-5 and TRBJ1-2; D might be TRBD1 (5 bases). V gave up 6 bases and J gave up 1 base, with 9 bases separating them. Germline-derived CDR1 and CDR2 are MNHEY and SVGAGI. The CDR3 has 13 residues. The CDR3 sequence is CASRTDSNYGYTF. For the CDR3, the DNA is TGTGCCAGCAGGACAGACAGTAACTATGGCTACACCTTC.

J is TRBJ1-1 and V is TRBV10-3; tentative D call: TRBD1 (5 bases). Germline V CDR1 and CDR2: ENHRY, SYGVKD. The germline V and J ends were trimmed by 6 bases and 7 bases, with 24 bases remaining between them. The CDR3 contains 16 residues. The CDR3 region is CAIRRGDLRGGGEAFF. CDR3 nucleotide sequence: TGTGCCATCAGGCGGGGGGACCTACGGGGTGGCGGTGAAGCTTTCTTT.

This clone was seen only once. V and J are TRBV19 and TRBJ1-2; maybe TRBD1 (6 bases). Germline CDR1 LNHDA, CDR2 SQIVND (reference sequence). Trimming pared 10 bases from V and 0 bases from J, leaving 12 bases between. The CDR3 loop spans 13 amino acids. The CDR3 coding sequence is TGTGCCACCCGGGACAACCCTAACTATGGCTACACCTTC. Amino acid sequence: CATRDNPNYGYTF.

This clone was recorded at least ten times. The gene calls are TRBV3-1 (or the pseudogene TRBV3-2) and TRBJ1-4, with unresolved D. Germline-derived CDR1 and CDR2 are LGHDT and YNNKEL (reference sequence). V lost 8 bases and J lost 4, with 11 bases in between. The CDR3 totals 13 residues. CDR3 sequence: CASRDTGNEKLFF. The CDR3 DNA reads TGTGCCAGCCGTGACACTGGTAATGAAAAACTGTTTTTT.

The gene calls are TRBV4-3 and TRBJ2-2, with a possible D match to TRBD2 (5 bases). There are 15 residues in the CDR3. V was trimmed by 2 bases and J by 6 bases, leaving 13 bases between them. Looked up from germline, CDR1 is LGHNA and CDR2 is YSLEER. CDR3 sequence: CASSQYIEGSGELFF. CDR3 DNA: TGCGCCAGCAGCCAATACATCGAGGGATCCGGGGAGCTGTTTTTT.

The chain has TRBV6-5 and TRBJ2-1, with 8 bases aligning to TRBD2. CDR1 is MNHEY and CDR2 is SVGAGI in the germline V gene. Germline trimming cut 6 bases from V and 4 bases from J; bases unmatched to any gene: 5. The length of the CDR3 is 14 residues. The CDR3, as DNA: TGTGCCAGCAGGGGACTAGATAGGTACAATGAGCAGTTCTTC. Translated, it gives CASRGLDRYNEQFF.

This rearrangement joins TRBV7-2 to TRBJ1-2; 7 bases match TRBD1. CDR1 and CDR2 (germline): SGHTA, FQGNSA. This CDR3 has 13 residues. Trimming cost V 5 bases and J 4 bases; bases outside gene matches: 4. The CDR3 sequence: CASSPGQFYGYTF. CDR3 in DNA: TGTGCCAGCAGCCCGGGACAGTTCTATGGCTACACCTTC. The full variable domain, rest sourced from reference TRBV7-2 and TRBJ1-2, is GAGVSQSPSNKVTEKGKDVELRCDPISGHTALYWYRQSLGQGLEFLIYFQGNSAPDKSGLPSDRFSAERTGGSVSTLTIQRTQQEDSAVYLCASSPGQFYGYTFGSGTRLTVV.

The rearrangement uses TRBV12-5 and TRBJ2-3, with 11 bases that match TRBD2. Germline V gene lookup returns CDR1 LGHNT and CDR2 FRNRAP. J was trimmed by 3 bases and V by 1 base; bases with no gene match: 6. The CDR3 is 17 amino acids. The CDR3, as DNA: TGTGCTAGTGGTTTGGCCTCGACTAGCGGGACAACAGATACGCAGTATTTT. Translated, it gives CASGLASTSGTTDTQYF.

The chain is built from TRBV25-1 and TRBJ1-2, with D perhaps TRBD1 (5 bases). The CDR3 runs 14 residues. Germline loops: CDR1 MGHDK, CDR2 SYGVNS. Trimming removed 0 bases from V and 5 bases from J, with 10 bases in between. The CDR3, as DNA: TGTGCCAGCAGTGAATATTCAGGGAGGTATGGCTACACCTTC. Encoded protein: CASSEYSGRYGYTF.

The chain combines TRBV5-1 with TRBJ2-1; no definite D call. V lost 4 bases, J lost 4 bases, and 12 bases lay in between. Germline V lookup: CDR1 SGHRS, CDR2 YFSETQ. CDR3 length equals 14 residues. CDR3 protein: CASSVLRDYNEQFF. The CDR3, as DNA: TGCGCCAGCAGCGTATTAAGAGATTACAATGAGCAGTTCTTC.

The gene calls are TRBV19 and TRBJ1-4; 7 nucleotides match TRBD1. Germline CDR1 reads LNHDA; CDR2 reads SQIVND (reference sequence). V was clipped by 6 bases and J by 0 bases; unmatched bases: 1. The CDR3 runs to 14 residues. CDR3 sequence: CASSGTATNEKLFF. Here the CDR3 DNA reads TGTGCCAGTAGCGGGACAGCAACTAATGAAAAACTGTTTTTT.

The rearrangement links TRBV19 to TRBJ1-1; TRBD1 matches 7 bases. Germline values: CDR1 LNHDA, CDR2 SQIVND (reference sequence). V dropped 2 bases and J dropped 6; count of bases not matched to a gene: 12. The CDR3 is 16 residues long. For the CDR3, the DNA is TGTGCCAGTAGTATAAGGCTTGGCAGGGGGATACCTGAAGCTTTCTTT. It specifies CASSIRLGRGIPEAFF.

This clone was recorded only once. The chain recombines TRBV19 with TRBJ1-1; D not resolved. The V end was cut by 1 base, the J end by 0 bases, with 9 bases between. CDR3 length: 15 amino acids. Germline assignment: CDR1 LNHDA and CDR2 SQIVND (reference sequence). CDR3: CASSIARVLNTEAFF. CDR3 sequence (DNA): TGTGCCAGTAGTATAGCTCGCGTACTGAACACTGAAGCTTTCTTT.

Here the CDR3 reads CASSPTGMGGYTF. The CDR3 region has the DNA TGTGCCAGCAGCCCTACAGGGATGGGGGGCTACACCTTC. The chain has TRBV7-2 and TRBJ1-2, with D perhaps TRBD1 (6 bases). The length of the CDR3 is 13 residues. V dropped 5 bases and J dropped 8 bases, with 15 bases sitting between them. Per germline, CDR1 SGHTA and CDR2 FQGNSA.

The rearrangement uses TRBV4-1 and TRBJ2-3; D is perhaps TRBD2 (6 bases). V was clipped by 0 bases and J by 0 bases, with 10 bases between them. This CDR3 is 16 amino acids long. Germline V gene lookup returns CDR1 MGHRA and CDR2 YSYEKL. DNA of the CDR3: TGCGCCAGCAGCCAAGATTTGGCGGGGAGCACAGATACGCAGTATTTT. This codes for CASSQDLAGSTDTQYF.

The rearrangement joins TRBV6-5 to TRBJ2-5; 8 bases line up with TRBD2. The germline V gene encodes CDR1 MNHEY and CDR2 SVGAGI. The CDR3 extends over 15 amino acids. V lost 7 bases and J lost 2; bases outside the gene matches: 9. The CDR3 spells CASNGGGTSQETQYF. DNA for the CDR3: TGTGCCAGCAACGGCGGGGGGACATCTCAAGAGACCCAGTACTTC.

The CDR3 DNA follows: TGTGCCAGCAGCCCGACTAGCGGTGGATACAATGAGCAGTTCTTC. Amino acids: CASSPTSGGYNEQFF. V usage is TRBV5-4 and J usage is TRBJ2-1; 9 bases match TRBD2. V lost 4 bases to trimming and J lost 4 bases; unmatched junction nucleotides: 6. Per the germline V gene, CDR1 is SGHNT and CDR2 is YYREEE (reference sequence). The CDR3 totals 15 residues. Using reference TRBV5-4 and TRBJ2-1 for the parts outside the CDR3, the full variable domain is ETGVTQSPTHLIKTRGQQVTLRCSSQSGHNTVSWYQQALGQGPQFIFQYYREEENGRGNFPPRFSGLQFPNYSSELNVNALELDDSALYLCASSPTSGGYNEQFFGPGTRLTVL.

The table lists this clone with a few counts. CDR3 protein: CASSQEILADYGYTF. CDR3 in DNA: TGCGCCAGCAGCCAAGAGATCTTGGCGGACTATGGCTACACCTTC. The rearrangement joins TRBV4-1 to TRBJ1-2; D unresolved. CDR3 size: 15 residues. Looked up from germline, CDR1 is MGHRA and CDR2 is YSYEKL. V dropped 0 bases and J dropped 3 bases, with 11 bases sitting between them.

The rearrangement links TRBV11-3 to TRBJ2-5, with 7 nucleotides matching TRBD2. The CDR3 has 17 amino acids. V gave up 0 bases and J gave up 5 bases; unmatched junction bases: 12. Germline CDR1 reads SGHNT; CDR2 reads YENEEA. The CDR3 DNA follows: TGTGCCAGCAGCTTAGATCGGGCTAGCGGATTGGGGGAGACCCAGTACTTC. This codes for CASSLDRASGLGETQYF.

The chain recombines TRBV6-5 with TRBJ2-2; D call uncertain. Trimming left V 6 bases short and J 2 bases short, with 13 bases between. The CDR3 length is 15 residues. Germline V gives CDR1 MNHEY, CDR2 SVGAGI. CDR3 sequence reads: CASRLSLSNTGELFF. The CDR3 DNA reads as TGTGCCAGCAGACTCTCTTTAAGCAACACCGGGGAGCTGTTTTTT.

J is TRBJ1-4 and V is TRBV2; 8 bases are shared with TRBD1. J lost 8 bases, V lost 6 bases, and 2 bases had no gene match. Germline CDR1 reads SNHLY; CDR2 reads FYNNEI. The length of the CDR3 is 12 residues. CDR3 sequence: CASRGDREKLFF. CDR3 coding DNA: TGTGCCAGCAGGGGGGACAGGGAAAAACTGTTTTTT.

The count of this clone is one. The chain recombines TRBV19 with TRBJ2-7; TRBD1 matches 7 bases. The germline gives CDR1 LNHDA, CDR2 SQIVND (reference sequence). There are 14 residues in the CDR3. Trimming cost V 3 bases and J 3 bases; bases outside gene matches: 5. CDR3 protein: CASSMGQLVYEQYF. The CDR3 DNA is TGTGCCAGTAGTATGGGACAGTTAGTCTACGAGCAGTACTTC.

V is TRBV5-1 and J is TRBJ2-5, with 7 nucleotides matching TRBD1. The CDR3 consists of 13 residues. The junction had 3 bases not matched to a gene; V was cut back by 5 bases and J by 2 bases. The germline CDR1 and CDR2 sequences are SGHRS and YFSETQ. DNA of the CDR3: TGCGCCAGCAGGAGGGGACAGCAAGAGACCCAGTACTTC. Protein product: CASRRGQQETQYF.

This chain uses TRBV30 with TRBJ2-5; 7 bases fit TRBD2. Germline V gene lookup returns CDR1 GTSNPN and CDR2 SVGIG (reference sequence). The CDR3 length is 14 residues. The J segment lost 5 bases and the V segment lost 0 bases, leaving 6 bases of the junction unmatched. CDR3 sequence reads: CAWSVRGGLETQYF. In nucleotides, the CDR3 is TGTGCCTGGAGTGTACGGGGAGGGCTGGAGACCCAGTACTTC.

The chain employs TRBV10-3 and TRBJ1-1; D possibly corresponds to TRBD1 (5 bases). In germline, CDR1 is ENHRY, CDR2 SYGVKD. The length of the CDR3 is 13 residues. V was pared by 7 bases and J by 1 base, with 10 bases between. CDR3 sequence reads: CAINRGKNTEAFF. The CDR3 region has the DNA TGTGCCATCAATCGGGGGAAGAACACTGAAGCTTTCTTT.

The V and J genes are TRBV5-1 and TRBJ2-3; TRBD1 might be the D (6 bases). Per germline, CDR1 SGHRS and CDR2 YFSETQ. The CDR3 runs to 14 residues. Trimming shortened V by 4 bases and J by 5 bases, and 14 bases separated the two germline ends. CDR3 amino acids: CASSAQGLGDTQYF. The CDR3 DNA reads TGCGCCAGCAGCGCTCAGGGGCTGGGAGATACGCAGTATTTT.

The V and J genes are TRBV6-2 or TRBV6-3 and TRBJ1-4; weak D call: TRBD1 (5 bases). CDR1 MNHEY and CDR2 SVGEGT come from the germline V gene. This CDR3 comprises 15 residues. The V end was cut by 0 bases, the J end by 7 bases, with 12 bases between. The CDR3 spells CASSYSGTGGEKLFF. CDR3 coding DNA: TGTGCCAGCAGTTACTCGGGGACGGGAGGTGAAAAACTGTTTTTT.

This chain connects TRBV9 to TRBJ2-2, with D perhaps matching TRBD2 (6 bases). This CDR3 region has 15 residues. Germline CDR1 reads SGDLS; CDR2 reads YYNGEE. The V end was cut by 0 bases, the J end by 6 bases, with 12 bases between. DNA of the CDR3: TGTGCCAGCAGCGTAGGGCAGGGAGGCGCCGGGGAGCTGTTTTTT. Amino acids: CASSVGQGGAGELFF.

The chain joins TRBV12-3 or TRBV12-4 to TRBJ2-1; D may be TRBD1 (5 bases). V was shortened by 8 bases and J by 8 bases, with 10 bases between the two germline ends. The CDR3 consists of 11 residues. CDR3 DNA sequence: TGTGCCAGCCTAGGACAATATGAGCAGTTCTTC. Translation gives CASLGQYEQFF.

The chain recombines TRBV7-9 with TRBJ2-1; 12 bases map to TRBD2. Germline CDR1 SEHNR, CDR2 FQNEAQ (reference sequence). This CDR3 comprises 19 residues. J was trimmed by 10 bases and V by 4 bases; bases with no gene match: 20. In nucleotides, the CDR3 is TGTGCCAGCAGCTCCGAAACCAGGACACCGGGACTAGCGGGTCCAGAGCAGTTCTTC. Residues: CASSSETRTPGLAGPEQFF.